Below, 22 T cell receptor beta chains from the same sample are listed, as sequenced in a study of T cells in Graves' hyperthyroidism and ophthalmopathy. RNA transcripts were the template for amplifying TCR beta CDR3 regions. HTBI primers were the set used in a first-round RT-PCR of the TCR CDR3. TCRdb independently ran MiXCR on the multiplex PCR reads; one entry per CDR3 protein. This sample carries about 420,000 distinct CDR3 sequences, roughly 14% of them seen once, and the ten largest clones take around 7%. Sequencing input: blood. These receptors came from a woman between 18 and 29 years old with Graves' hyperthyroidism.

Many counts were recorded for this clonotype. CDR3 in amino acids: CASSSGTGDADTQYF. For the CDR3, the DNA is TGTGCCAGCAGTTCCGGGACAGGGGATGCAGATACGCAGTATTTT. The J gene is TRBJ2-3, the V gene TRBV28; 10 bases fit TRBD1. J gave up 4 bases and V 4 bases, and 5 bases lay outside the gene matches. The germline gives CDR1 MDHEN, CDR2 SYDVKM. The CDR3 length is 15 residues.

This chain uses TRBV9 with TRBJ2-2, with D possibly being TRBD1 or TRBD2 (6 bases each). CDR3 size: 18 residues. From germline, CDR1 is SGDLS and CDR2 YYNGEE. V was clipped by 0 bases and J by 4 bases, with 19 bases between them. CDR3 DNA: TGTGCCAGCAGCGTAGACCCGGGTCTAAGGGGGGCCACCGGGGAGCTGTTTTTT. Protein: CASSVDPGLRGATGELFF.

This clonotype was detected once. CDR3 coding DNA: TGTGCCAGCAGTCCCGGGACAGGTTCCTCTGGGGCCAACGTCCTGACTTTC. The encoded protein is CASSPGTGSSGANVLTF. The V gene is TRBV27, the J gene TRBJ2-6, with 8 bases matching TRBD1. The CDR3 loop spans 17 amino acids. The germline V gene has CDR1 MNHEY and CDR2 SMNVEV (reference sequence). V lost 5 bases and J lost 0; bases outside the gene matches: 6. Looking up the rest from reference TRBV27 and TRBJ2-6 gives the full variable domain: EAQVTQNPRYLITVTGKKLTVTCSQNMNHEYMSWYRQDPGLGLRQIYYSMNVEVTDKGDVPEGYKVSRKEKRNFPLILESPSPNQTSLYFCASSPGTGSSGANVLTFGAGSRLTVL.

This clonotype was seen many times. The gene calls are TRBV6-2 or TRBV6-3 and TRBJ2-7; TRBD2 matches at 13 bases. V trimming: 2 bases; J trimming: 2 bases; junction bases outside the gene matches: 6. Germline V CDR1 and CDR2: MNHEY, SVGEGT. This CDR3 comprises 17 residues. The CDR3 nucleotides read TGTGCCAGCAGTTACCTTGGGACTAGCGGGGAACCCTACGAGCAGTACTTC. Protein sequence: CASSYLGTSGEPYEQYF.

This clonotype was recorded many times. This chain connects TRBV29-1 to TRBJ2-7, with D perhaps given as TRBD1 or TRBD2 (6 bases each). Germline lookup yields CDR1 SQVTM and CDR2 ANQGSEA. The CDR3 contains 14 residues. V was cut by 4 bases and J by 5 bases, with 18 bases left in between. The CDR3 DNA reads TGCAGCGTTGTAAAAGGGGGGCCAAGGAACGAGCAGTACTTC. This sequence encodes CSVVKGGPRNEQYF.

The chain joins TRBV18 to TRBJ2-1; TRBD1 agrees at 7 bases. The CDR3 has 12 amino acids. After removal of 4 bases from V and 9 bases from J, the junction contained 3 bases not matched to a gene. Germline assignment: CDR1 KGHSH and CDR2 LQKENI. The CDR3 DNA reads as TGTGCCAGCTCACGACAGGGTCGTGAGCAGTTCTTC. Translating it yields CASSRQGREQFF.

This chain links TRBV19 with TRBJ1-5; D call uncertain. CDR1 LNHDA and CDR2 SQIVND come from the germline V gene (reference sequence). Trimming shortened V by 6 bases and J by 2 bases, and 14 bases separated the two germline ends. This CDR3 is 15 amino acids long. CDR3 nucleotides: TGTGCCAGTAGCCCCGACGGGGAGGGCAATCAGCCCCAGCATTTT. The encoded protein is CASSPDGEGNQPQHF.

At least ten counts were recorded for this clonotype. The chain couples TRBV18 to TRBJ2-5; D is uncertain. V shed 4 bases and J shed 5 bases, with 17 bases lying between them. This CDR3 is built from 15 residues. Germline V gene sequence: CDR1 KGHSH, CDR2 LQKENI. CDR3 sequence reads: CASSLTPGSRETQYF. The CDR3 coding sequence is TGTGCCAGCTCACTTACTCCTGGCAGTCGGGAGACCCAGTACTTC.

This clonotype appeared many times. The chain carries TRBV6-1 and TRBJ1-6; no clear D. The length of the CDR3 is 13 residues. CDR1 and CDR2 from the germline V gene are MNHNS and SASEGT. Trimming removed 6 bases from V and 5 bases from J, with 8 bases in between. The DNA of the CDR3 is TGTGCCAGCAGGAAACCGGATAATTCACCCCTCCACTTT. Translation: CASRKPDNSPLHF.

This clonotype was detected many times. The chain employs TRBV20-1 and TRBJ1-1, with 8 bases lining up with TRBD1. The germline CDR1 and CDR2 sequences are DFQATT and SNEGSKA (reference sequence). The CDR3 totals 12 residues. After removal of 0 bases from V and 9 bases from J, the junction contained 3 bases not matched to a gene. The CDR3: CSAREQGGKAFF. In nucleotides, the CDR3 is TGCAGTGCTAGAGAACAGGGGGGTAAAGCTTTCTTT.

This clonotype came up many times. The V and J genes are TRBV6-1 and TRBJ1-4, with a possible D match to TRBD1 (5 bases). Germline loops: CDR1 MNHNS, CDR2 SASEGT. Trimming stripped 5 bases from V and 3 bases from J, with 13 bases between. The CDR3 has 15 residues. In DNA form, the CDR3 reads TGTGCCAGCAGTCCCTCGGGGGACCCTAATGAAAAACTGTTTTTT. Translation: CASSPSGDPNEKLFF.

J is TRBJ2-5 and V is TRBV10-3; D uncertain. Trimming cost V 8 bases and J 10 bases, with 17 bases left between them. This CDR3 has 12 residues. Germline CDR1 and CDR2: ENHRY and SYGVKD. The CDR3 sequence is CAISPSSQIQYF. As DNA, the CDR3 is TGTGCCATCTCCCCCTCTTCACAGATCCAGTACTTC.

The genes are TRBV19 and TRBJ1-2; tentatively, D is TRBD1 (6 bases). Trimming shortened V by 5 bases and J by 2 bases, and 12 bases separated the two germline ends. The CDR3 sequence is 14 residues long. Per the germline V gene, CDR1 is LNHDA and CDR2 is SQIVND (reference sequence). Here the CDR3 reads CASSRNRENYGYTF. CDR3 in DNA: TGTGCCAGTAGTCGGAACAGGGAGAACTATGGCTACACCTTC.

This clonotype was found a few times. This chain connects TRBV9 to TRBJ2-1, with 7 bases fitting TRBD2. V trimming: 4 bases; J trimming: 0 bases; junction bases outside the gene matches: 13. The CDR3 is made up of 18 amino acids. CDR1 is SGDLS, CDR2 YYNGEE, per germline. The CDR3 bases are TGTGCCAGCAGCTCCACCCCCCTAAGCGGGGTCTCCTACAATGAGCAGTTCTTC. Encoded protein: CASSSTPLSGVSYNEQFF.

This clonotype was seen many times. The chain carries TRBV7-9 and TRBJ2-2, with 9 bases that match TRBD1. V lost 7 bases to trimming and J lost 5 bases; unmatched junction nucleotides: 8. This CDR3 has 15 residues. In germline, CDR1 is SEHNR, CDR2 FQNEAQ (reference sequence). The CDR3 reads CASTHGTGYTGELFF. Written as DNA, the CDR3 is TGTGCCAGCACCCACGGGACAGGGTATACCGGGGAGCTGTTTTTT. The full variable domain, with the rest looked up from reference TRBV7-9 and TRBJ2-2, is DTGVSQNPRHKITKRGQNVTFRCDPISEHNRLYWYRQTLGQGPEFLTYFQNEAQLEKSRLLSDRFSAERPKGSFSTLEIQRTEQGDSAMYLCASTHGTGYTGELFFGEGSRLTVL.

The gene calls are TRBV4-2 and TRBJ2-5; 10 bases agree with TRBD2. CDR3 length: 19 residues. Germline loops: CDR1 LGHNA, CDR2 YNFKEQ. V lost 0 bases to trimming and J lost 4 bases; unmatched junction nucleotides: 14. In DNA form, the CDR3 reads TGTGCCAGCAGCCAAGATCCCGGCACAGGACTAGCGGCCCGAGAGACCCAGTACTTC. This codes for CASSQDPGTGLAARETQYF.

This clonotype was recorded many times. The chain recombines TRBV6-4 with TRBJ2-3; 8 nucleotides agree with TRBD2. The CDR3 spans 15 residues. V was pared by 0 bases and J by 1 base, with 0 bases of the junction left unmatched. The germline V gene encodes CDR1 MRHNA and CDR2 SNTAGT. The CDR3 nucleotides read TGTGCCAGCAGTGACTCGCGGGGGGGCACAGATACGCAGTATTTT. Translated: CASSDSRGGTDTQYF.

There are a few counts of this clonotype. The chain is built from TRBV14 and TRBJ2-3; TRBD2 agrees at 9 bases. Germline V CDR1 and CDR2: SGHDN, FVKESK. The junction had 3 bases not matched to a gene; V was cut back by 2 bases and J by 0 bases. The CDR3 runs to 16 residues. CDR3 sequence reads: CASSQSGGPSTDTQYF. In DNA, the CDR3 is TGTGCCAGCAGCCAAAGCGGGGGGCCCAGCACAGATACGCAGTATTTT.

As DNA, the CDR3 is TGCAGTGCTAGAAGGGTCGGCAATCAGCCCCAGCATTTT. Translation: CSARRVGNQPQHF. The chain links TRBV20-1 to TRBJ1-5; D is undetermined. CDR3 size: 13 residues. Trimming pared 2 bases from V and 2 bases from J, leaving 7 bases between. Germline CDR1 and CDR2: DFQATT and SNEGSKA (reference sequence).

This clonotype was picked up many times. V gene TRBV6-5 combines with J gene TRBJ2-7; unclear D gene. This CDR3 contains 13 residues. The germline gives CDR1 MNHEY, CDR2 SVGAGI. V lost 0 bases and J lost 5, with 8 bases in between. CDR3 sequence: CASSYSAGNEQYF. CDR3 nucleotide sequence: TGTGCCAGCAGTTACTCTGCCGGTAACGAGCAGTACTTC.

The chain recombines TRBV28 with TRBJ2-5, with a weak D call TRBD2 (7 bases). Trimming took off 3 bases at V and 1 base at J, with 12 bases between the two ends. Per germline, CDR1 MDHEN and CDR2 SYDVKM. The CDR3 contains 15 residues. The chain's CDR3 is CASSFAGATQETQYF. Written as DNA, the CDR3 is TGTGCCAGCAGTTTTGCGGGGGCGACCCAAGAGACCCAGTACTTC.

This clonotype appeared many times. The CDR3 reads CASQTNTEAFF. DNA for the CDR3: TGCGCCAGCCAGACCAACACTGAAGCTTTCTTT. The chain carries TRBV5-1 and TRBJ1-1; D not resolved. This CDR3 spans 11 amino acids. Germline V gene lookup returns CDR1 SGHRS and CDR2 YFSETQ. With 7 bases removed from V and 2 bases from J, the gap between germline ends came to 6 bases.